This record looks at one T cell receptor beta chain sequence and its context. Libraries were prepared by immunoSEQ multiplex PCR; TCRdb keeps only in-frame clonotypes and omits some of them. Of 45,000 or so clones listed, 89% are singletons. These data are taken from a study of blood T cell repertoires in COVID-19. Study overall: Samples of COVID-19 (acute and convalescent) were obtained from the United States, Italy and Spain.

Sequencing used peripheral blood. The clonotype originates from a man aged 65 to 85 with active COVID-19.

This CDR3 reads CASSMGEGRPSNQPQHF. DNA for the CDR3: TGTGCCAGTAGTATGGGTGAGGGCAGACCTAGCAATCAGCCCCAGCATTTT. J is TRBJ1-5 and V is TRBV19; D is undetermined. The CDR3 spans 17 residues. Germline V gene sequence: CDR1 LNHDA, CDR2 SQIVND (reference sequence). Trimming pared 3 bases from V and 0 bases from J, leaving 15 bases between.